This T cell receptor (beta chain) originates from a study of neurological immune-mediated disorders. The cDNA was synthesized by means of template-switch 5'RACE, which was carried out with 10-nucleotide random UMIs. Every sequencing run produced over 200 million TCR-beta sequences that came from 15-18 subjects. MiXCR was run by TCRdb on the 5' RACE reads, yielding one entry per CDR3 protein. In the table there are some 100,000 distinct CDR3 sequences, approximately 13% of which are singletons. This clonotype was detected many times. What it recognizes is unknown. Time point defined: longitudinal time-point 2. Source material was 2 million unsorted PBMCs, stored at -80 °C in RNAlater. The CDR3 loop spans 16 amino acids. After removal of 4 bases from V and 4 bases from J, the junction contained 4 bases not matched to a gene. Germline assignment: CDR1 SGHVS and CDR2 FQNEAQ. Study results and limitations: Across subjects, expanded clones had no CDR3 amino acid sequences in common, pointing to private repertoires in all groups.

The rearrangement joins TRBV7-8 to TRBJ2-2, with 12 bases that match TRBD2. The sample was PBMCs. The source of this sequence is a female donor with HTLV-1-associated myelopathy (HAM/TSP). CDR3 sequence: CASSSTSGGSTGELFF. The CDR3 DNA follows: TGTGCCAGCAGCTCGACTAGCGGGGGTTCCACCGGGGAGCTGTTTTTT.